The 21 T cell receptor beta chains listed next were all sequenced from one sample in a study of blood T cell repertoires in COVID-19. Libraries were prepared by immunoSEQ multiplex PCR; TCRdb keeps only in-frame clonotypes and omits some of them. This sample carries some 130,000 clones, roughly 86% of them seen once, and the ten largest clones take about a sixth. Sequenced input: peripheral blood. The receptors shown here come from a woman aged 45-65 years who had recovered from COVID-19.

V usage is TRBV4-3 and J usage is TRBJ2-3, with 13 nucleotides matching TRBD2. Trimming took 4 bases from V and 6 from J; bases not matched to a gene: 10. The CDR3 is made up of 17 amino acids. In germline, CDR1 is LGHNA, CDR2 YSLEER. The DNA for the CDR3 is TGCGCCAGCAGCCTCGGACTAGCGGGAGTGAGAGGGGATACGCAGTATTTT. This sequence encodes CASSLGLAGVRGDTQYF.

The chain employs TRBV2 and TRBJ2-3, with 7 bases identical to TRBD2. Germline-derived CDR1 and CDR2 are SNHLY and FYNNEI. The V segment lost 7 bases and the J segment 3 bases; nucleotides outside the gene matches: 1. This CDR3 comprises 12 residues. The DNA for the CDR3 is TGTGCCAGCACAGCGGGAACAGATACGCAGTATTTT. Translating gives CASTAGTDTQYF.

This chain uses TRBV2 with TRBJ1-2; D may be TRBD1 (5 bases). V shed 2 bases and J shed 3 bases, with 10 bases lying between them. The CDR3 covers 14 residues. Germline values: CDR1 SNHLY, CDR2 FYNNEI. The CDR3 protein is CASSESQGDYGYTF. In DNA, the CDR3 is TGTGCCAGCAGTGAATCCCAGGGTGACTATGGCTACACCTTC.

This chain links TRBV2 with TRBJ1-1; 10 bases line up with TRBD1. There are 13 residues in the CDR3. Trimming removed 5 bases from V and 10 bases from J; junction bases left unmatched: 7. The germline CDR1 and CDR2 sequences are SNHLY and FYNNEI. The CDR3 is CASSPGQGVTAFF. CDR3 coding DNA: TGTGCCAGCAGTCCCGGACAGGGGGTAACAGCTTTCTTT.

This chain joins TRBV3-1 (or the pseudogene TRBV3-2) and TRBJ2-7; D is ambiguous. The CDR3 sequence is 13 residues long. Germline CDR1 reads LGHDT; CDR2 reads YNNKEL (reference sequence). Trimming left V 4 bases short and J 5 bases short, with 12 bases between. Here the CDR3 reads CASSPPSSNEQYF. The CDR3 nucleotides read TGTGCCAGCAGCCCCCCTTCCTCTAACGAGCAGTACTTC.

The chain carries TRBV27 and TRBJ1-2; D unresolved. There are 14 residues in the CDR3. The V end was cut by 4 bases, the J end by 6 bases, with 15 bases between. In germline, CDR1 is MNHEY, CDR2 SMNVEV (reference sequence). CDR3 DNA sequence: TGTGCCAGCAGTTCTAACTCAGCGGGCGATGGCTACACCTTC. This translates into CASSSNSAGDGYTF.

The DNA of the CDR3 is TGTGCCAGCAGTAGGAACAGGGGAATTAATGAAAAACTGTTTTTT. Its protein is CASSRNRGINEKLFF. The chain joins TRBV2 to TRBJ1-4, with 7 bases lining up with TRBD1. The junction had 7 bases not matched to a gene; V was cut back by 5 bases and J by 4 bases. Germline lookup yields CDR1 SNHLY and CDR2 FYNNEI. The CDR3 spans 15 residues.

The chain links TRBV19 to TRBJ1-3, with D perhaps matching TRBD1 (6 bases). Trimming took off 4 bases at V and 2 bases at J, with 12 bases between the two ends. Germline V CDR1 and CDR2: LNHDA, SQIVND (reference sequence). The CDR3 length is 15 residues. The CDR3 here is CASSNRASAGNTIYF. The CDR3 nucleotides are TGTGCCAGTAGTAACAGGGCGTCCGCTGGAAACACCATATATTTT. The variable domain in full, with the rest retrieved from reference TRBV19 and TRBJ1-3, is DGGITQSPKYLFRKEGQNVTLSCEQNLNHDAMYWYRQDPGQGLRLIYYSQIVNDFQKGDIAEGYSVSREKKESFPLTVTSAQKNPTAFYLCASSNRASAGNTIYFGEGSWLTVV.

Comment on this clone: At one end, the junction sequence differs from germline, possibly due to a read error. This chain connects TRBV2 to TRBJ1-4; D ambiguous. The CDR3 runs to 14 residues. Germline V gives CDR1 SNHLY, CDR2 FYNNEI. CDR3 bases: TGTGCCAGCGATCTCAGAGGAACTAACGAAAAACTGTTTTTT. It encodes CASDLRGTNEKLFF.

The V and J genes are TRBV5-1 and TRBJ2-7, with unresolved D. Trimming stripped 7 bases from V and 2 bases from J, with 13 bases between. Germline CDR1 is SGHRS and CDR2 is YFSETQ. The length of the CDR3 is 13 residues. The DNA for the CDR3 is TGCGCCAGCGGCGAGGCCAGAACCTACGAGCAGTACTTC. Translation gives CASGEARTYEQYF.

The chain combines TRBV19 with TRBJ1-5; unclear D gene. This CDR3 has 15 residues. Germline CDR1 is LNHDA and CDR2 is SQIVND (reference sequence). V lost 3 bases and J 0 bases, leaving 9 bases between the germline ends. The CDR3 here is CASSIGPDSNQPQHF. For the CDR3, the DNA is TGTGCCAGTAGTATCGGTCCCGATAGCAATCAGCCCCAGCATTTT.

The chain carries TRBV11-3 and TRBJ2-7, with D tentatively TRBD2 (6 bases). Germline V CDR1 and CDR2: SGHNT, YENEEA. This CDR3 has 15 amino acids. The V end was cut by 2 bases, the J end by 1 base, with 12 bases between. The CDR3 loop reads CASSLPTGVSYEQYF. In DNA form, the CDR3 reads TGTGCCAGCAGCTTACCCACGGGAGTGTCCTACGAGCAGTACTTC.

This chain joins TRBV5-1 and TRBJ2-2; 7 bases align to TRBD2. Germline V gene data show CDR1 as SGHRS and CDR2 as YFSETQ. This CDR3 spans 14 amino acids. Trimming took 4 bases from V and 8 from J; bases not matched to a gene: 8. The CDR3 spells CASSLGTTGGELFF. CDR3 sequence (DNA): TGCGCCAGCAGCCTAGGGACTACCGGGGGGGAGCTGTTTTTT.

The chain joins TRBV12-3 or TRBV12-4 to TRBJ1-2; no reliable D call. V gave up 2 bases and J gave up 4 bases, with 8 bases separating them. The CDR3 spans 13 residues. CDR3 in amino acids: CASSLLSGYGYTF. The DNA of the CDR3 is TGTGCCAGCAGTTTACTTTCGGGCTATGGCTACACCTTC.

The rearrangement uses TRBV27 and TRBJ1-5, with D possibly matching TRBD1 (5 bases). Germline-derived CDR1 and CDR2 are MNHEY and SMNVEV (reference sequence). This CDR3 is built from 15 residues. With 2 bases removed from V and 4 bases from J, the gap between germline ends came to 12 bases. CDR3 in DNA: TGTGCCAGCAGTTTAGAGGGGACTCCTAATCAGCCCCAGCATTTT. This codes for CASSLEGTPNQPQHF.

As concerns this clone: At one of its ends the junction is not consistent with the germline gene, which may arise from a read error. This CDR3 is CASSLAADTQYF. The DNA for the CDR3 is TGTGCCAGCAGCCTAGCCGCGGATACGCAGTATTTT. The J gene is TRBJ2-3, the V gene TRBV7-2, with D maybe TRBD2 (5 bases). The length of the CDR3 is 12 residues. Germline V gives CDR1 SGHTA, CDR2 FQGNSA.

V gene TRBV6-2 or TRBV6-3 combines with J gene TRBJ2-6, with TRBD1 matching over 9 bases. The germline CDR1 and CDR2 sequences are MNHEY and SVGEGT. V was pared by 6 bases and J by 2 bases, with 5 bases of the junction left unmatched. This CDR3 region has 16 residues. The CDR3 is CASSRDRVTGANVLTF. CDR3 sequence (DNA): TGTGCCAGCAGCCGGGACAGGGTAACTGGGGCCAACGTCCTGACTTTC.

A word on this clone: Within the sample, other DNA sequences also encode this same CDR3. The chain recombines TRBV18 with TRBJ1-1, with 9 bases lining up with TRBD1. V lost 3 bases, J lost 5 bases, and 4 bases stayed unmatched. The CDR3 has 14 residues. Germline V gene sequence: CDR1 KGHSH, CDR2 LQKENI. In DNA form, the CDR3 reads TGTGCCAGCTCACCGTTGGACAGGGGAACTGAAGCTTTCTTT. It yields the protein CASSPLDRGTEAFF.

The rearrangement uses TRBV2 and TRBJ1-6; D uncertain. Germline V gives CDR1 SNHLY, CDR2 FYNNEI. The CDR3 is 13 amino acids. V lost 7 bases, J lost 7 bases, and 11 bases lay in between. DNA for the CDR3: TGTGCCAGCACCCTTGGCCCCAATTCACCCCTCCACTTT. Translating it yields CASTLGPNSPLHF.

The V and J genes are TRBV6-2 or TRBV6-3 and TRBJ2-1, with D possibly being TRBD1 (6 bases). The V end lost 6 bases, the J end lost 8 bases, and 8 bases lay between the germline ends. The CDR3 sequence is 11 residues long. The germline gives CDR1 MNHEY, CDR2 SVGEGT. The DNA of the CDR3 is TGTGCCAGCAGCCGGACAGATGAGCAGTTCTTC. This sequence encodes CASSRTDEQFF.

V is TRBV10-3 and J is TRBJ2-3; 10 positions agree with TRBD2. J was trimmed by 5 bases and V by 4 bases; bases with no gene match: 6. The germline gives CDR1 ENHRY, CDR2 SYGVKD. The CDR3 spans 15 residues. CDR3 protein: CAISATTSGVDTQYF. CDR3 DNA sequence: TGTGCCATCAGTGCCACCACTAGCGGGGTAGATACGCAGTATTTT.